A single TCR beta chain is shown here with its context. CDR1 is SQVTM, CDR2 ANQGSEA, per germline. This CDR3 spans 14 amino acids. V lost 8 bases and J lost 6; bases outside the gene matches: 13. Generated by immunoSEQ multiplex PCR, the TCRdb table keeps only in-frame clones and is missing some. The sample includes approximately 170,000 clones, approximately 90% of them seen just once. The sample comes from a study of control samples from healthy donors and cancer patients. Input material: blood. J is TRBJ2-7 and V is TRBV29-1; 10 bases match TRBD1. The receptor's source is a woman under 40 in good health. The CDR3: CSIRQGARKGEQYF. DNA for the CDR3: TGCAGCATAAGACAGGGGGCGCGAAAGGGCGAGCAGTACTTC.